A single sample is the source of the 15 T cell receptor beta chains below, sequenced in a study of regulatory T cells in long-lasting Graves disease (dated by TCRdb to the early 2020s). Library preparation employed multiplex PCR. Sequencing instrument: Illumina HiSeq 4000. To build TCR beta libraries, CDR3 regions were amplified by Arm-PCR using iRepertoire HTBI primers. TCRdb cleaned the public reads at Q25 with fastp, built clones with MiXCR and kept in-frame beta chains. Entries that share a CDR3 protein sequence are merged under the most common genes and DNA. Present in this sample are roughly 360,000 distinct CDR3 sequences, about 23% of which were seen just once. The ten biggest clones cover around a quarter of the sample. The sample's time point label, decoded: persistent/refractory GD, antithyroid drugs over 5 years with positive TRAb. For both TCR sequencing and RNA sequencing, RNA was extracted from PBMCs in TRIzol.

The sample in question was peripheral blood mononuclear cells (PBMCs), obtained when the disease was refractory, from a patient treated with antithyroid drugs. These receptors came from a woman aged 40 to 50 with Graves disease. Donor details come from another sample of the same person, matched by shared clones.

This clonotype was counted at least ten times. The gene calls are TRBV2 and TRBJ1-4; D is possibly TRBD1 (5 bases). V was cut by 5 bases and J by 5 bases, with 12 bases left in between. In germline, CDR1 is SNHLY, CDR2 FYNNEI. The CDR3 runs 14 residues. The CDR3 region has the DNA TGTGCCAGCAGTCCGACCGGGGGGAATGAAAAACTGTTTTTT. Residues: CASSPTGGNEKLFF.

Many counts were recorded for this clonotype. The gene calls are TRBV29-1 and TRBJ2-2; D is undetermined. The germline V gene has CDR1 SQVTM and CDR2 ANQGSEA. Trimming pared 5 bases from V and 1 base from J, leaving 20 bases between. This CDR3 region has 17 residues. CDR3 in DNA: TGCAGCGTTCGCATGCGTTCAAACCGAGGGAACACCGGGGAGCTGTTTTTT. Translation: CSVRMRSNRGNTGELFF.

This clonotype was seen a few times. The chain employs TRBV14 and TRBJ2-3; tentative D call: TRBD2 (5 bases). In germline, CDR1 is SGHDN, CDR2 FVKESK. Trimming stripped 1 base from V and 2 bases from J, with 16 bases between. The length of the CDR3 is 17 residues. CDR3 residues: CASSQGQRNYPTDTQYF. Here the CDR3 DNA reads TGTGCCAGCAGCCAAGGGCAGCGGAACTACCCCACAGATACGCAGTATTTT.

At least ten counts were recorded for this clonotype. The rearrangement uses TRBV10-3 and TRBJ1-2; D is possibly TRBD1 (5 bases). This CDR3 contains 12 residues. Trimming removed 5 bases at V and 10 bases at J, with 14 bases between. CDR1 is ENHRY and CDR2 is SYGVKD in the germline V gene. CDR3 nucleotides: TGTGCCATCAGTTCGCCGGGACTGTTCTACACCTTC. Its protein is CAISSPGLFYTF.

A note on this clonotype: The junction differs from germline at one of its ends, possibly a read error. The J gene is TRBJ2-7, the V gene TRBV7-9; the D gene is possibly TRBD1 (6 bases). Germline CDR1 and CDR2: SEHNR and FQNEAQ (reference sequence). The CDR3 sequence is 13 residues long. The CDR3 sequence: CANSLETGYEQYF. The CDR3 DNA follows: TGTGCCAACAGCTTAGAGACAGGCTACGAGCAGTACTTC.

The sample holds many counts of this clonotype. The chain carries TRBV12-3 or TRBV12-4 and TRBJ2-5; weak D call: TRBD2 (6 bases). V shed 5 bases and J shed 2 bases, with 15 bases lying between them. The CDR3 loop spans 15 amino acids. The CDR3 reads CASSGGDGKQETQYF. The CDR3, as DNA: TGTGCCAGCAGTGGAGGGGACGGCAAACAAGAGACCCAGTACTTC.

J is TRBJ2-7 and V is TRBV5-1; D is unclear. The CDR3 contains 11 residues. Germline V gene lookup returns CDR1 SGHRS and CDR2 YFSETQ. Trimming removed 5 bases from V and 3 bases from J, with 6 bases in between. The chain's CDR3 is CASSKDYEQYF. CDR3 in DNA: TGCGCCAGCAGTAAAGACTACGAGCAGTACTTC.

This clonotype was observed at least ten times. V gene TRBV28 combines with J gene TRBJ2-7; 9 nucleotides agree with TRBD1. The CDR3 extends over 13 amino acids. The V and J ends lost 4 bases and 6 bases, in that order; junction bases with no gene match: 4. Germline V gene lookup returns CDR1 MDHEN and CDR2 SYDVKM. The CDR3 coding sequence is TGTGCCAGCAGTTCCGGACAGGGGACCGAGCAGTACTTC. Translated: CASSSGQGTEQYF.

This clonotype has a handful of counts. The chain is built from TRBV14 and TRBJ2-5, with no clear D. Germline CDR1 and CDR2: SGHDN and FVKESK. The V and J ends lost 2 bases and 0 bases respectively, with 7 bases between them. This CDR3 has 14 residues. This CDR3 reads CASSQLEYQETQYF. Written as DNA, the CDR3 is TGTGCCAGCAGCCAATTGGAGTACCAAGAGACCCAGTACTTC.

The chain combines TRBV9 with TRBJ2-5, with 7 bases aligning to TRBD1. Germline V gene data show CDR1 as SGDLS and CDR2 as YYNGEE. The J segment lost 2 bases and the V segment lost 1 base, leaving 5 bases of the junction unmatched. The CDR3 covers 15 residues. CDR3 in amino acids: CASSVSGTVQETQYF. CDR3 DNA sequence: TGTGCCAGCAGCGTATCCGGGACAGTACAAGAGACCCAGTACTTC.

The genes are TRBV19 and TRBJ2-7; no reliable D call. The CDR3 sequence is 14 residues long. CDR1 LNHDA and CDR2 SQIVND come from the germline V gene (reference sequence). V lost 3 bases and J lost 2, with 11 bases in between. The CDR3 loop reads CASSITDGAYEQYF. The CDR3 region has the DNA TGTGCCAGTAGTATTACAGACGGAGCCTACGAGCAGTACTTC.

The rearrangement joins TRBV15 to TRBJ1-1; D unclear. Germline loops: CDR1 LNHNV, CDR2 YYDKDF (reference sequence). V was pared by 0 bases and J by 0 bases, with 11 bases between. The CDR3 has 16 residues. CDR3 sequence reads: CATSRDLRRLNTEAFF. The CDR3 DNA follows: TGTGCCACCAGCAGAGATCTGAGGCGATTGAACACTGAAGCTTTCTTT.

The chain links TRBV11-2 to TRBJ2-1, with 8 bases fitting TRBD2. The J segment lost 11 bases and the V segment lost 5 bases, leaving 5 bases of the junction unmatched. Germline loops: CDR1 SGHAT, CDR2 FQNNGV. The CDR3 contains 12 residues. As DNA, the CDR3 is TGTGCCAGCAGCCACGGACTAGCTAAGCAGTTCTTC. Its translation: CASSHGLAKQFF.

This clonotype has more than one count but fewer than ten. The CDR3 loop is CACLTGLEYGYTF. CDR3 coding DNA: TGTGCCTGCCTGACAGGCCTAGAATATGGCTACACCTTC. V usage is TRBV30 and J usage is TRBJ1-2, with a possible D match to TRBD1 (6 bases). The CDR3 contains 13 residues. The V end was cut by 6 bases, the J end by 5 bases, with 16 bases between. Germline values: CDR1 GTSNPN, CDR2 SVGIG (reference sequence). The full variable domain, with the rest looked up from reference TRBV30 and TRBJ1-2, is SQTIHQWPATLVQPVGSPLSLECTVEGTSNPNLYWYRQAAGRGLQLLFYSVGIGQISSEVPQNLSASRPQDRQFILSSKKLLLSDSGFYLCACLTGLEYGYTFGSGTRLTVV.

This clonotype was counted ten times or more. This chain connects TRBV6-5 to TRBJ1-5; D uncertain. The CDR3 extends over 13 amino acids. The germline CDR1 and CDR2 sequences are MNHEY and SVGAGI. V lost 0 bases and J lost 6, with 6 bases in between. The CDR3 region has the DNA TGTGCCAGCAGTTACTCGAGCGGTCAGCCCCAGCATTTT. This gives the protein CASSYSSGQPQHF.